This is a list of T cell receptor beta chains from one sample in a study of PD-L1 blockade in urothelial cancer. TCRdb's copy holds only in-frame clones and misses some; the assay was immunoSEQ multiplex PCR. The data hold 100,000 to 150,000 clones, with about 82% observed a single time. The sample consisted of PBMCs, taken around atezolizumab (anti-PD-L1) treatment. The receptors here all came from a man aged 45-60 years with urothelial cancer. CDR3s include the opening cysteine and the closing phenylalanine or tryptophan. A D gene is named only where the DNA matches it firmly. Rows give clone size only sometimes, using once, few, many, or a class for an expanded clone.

cdr3_aa: CASRFREANVLTF
cdr3_nt: TGTGCCAGCAGGTTTCGGGAAGCCAACGTCCTGACTTTC
clone_size: -
j_call: TRBJ2-6
v_call: TRBV27
d_call: -

cdr3_aa: CASSPGTENTGELFF
cdr3_nt: TGTGCCAGCAGCCCCGGGACAGAGAACACCGGGGAGCTGTTTTTT
clone_size: -
j_call: TRBJ2-2
v_call: TRBV7-2
d_call: TRBD1

cdr3_aa: CASRETGMMYSNQPQHF
cdr3_nt: TGTGCCAGCAGGGAAACCGGGATGATGTATAGCAATCAGCCCCAGCATTTT
clone_size: -
j_call: TRBJ1-5
v_call: TRBV28
d_call: -

cdr3_aa: CASSLGQGEPQYF
cdr3_nt: TGTGCCAGCAGCTTAGGACAGGGAGAGCCGCAGTATTTT
clone_size: -
j_call: TRBJ2-3
v_call: TRBV7-2
d_call: TRBD1

cdr3_aa: CASNPHPGYNEQFF
cdr3_nt: TGTGCCAGCAACCCCCACCCGGGCTACAATGAGCAGTTCTTC
clone_size: -
j_call: TRBJ2-1
v_call: TRBV6-5
d_call: -

cdr3_aa: CASSLARAASYYGYTF
cdr3_nt: TGTGCCAGCAGCTTAGCGAGGGCCGCATCTTACTATGGCTACACCTTC
clone_size: once
j_call: TRBJ1-2
v_call: TRBV7-2
d_call: -

cdr3_aa: CASSPRLAGIETQYF
cdr3_nt: TGTGCCAGCAGTCCCCGACTAGCGGGAATAGAGACCCAGTACTTC
clone_size: -
j_call: TRBJ2-5
v_call: TRBV27
d_call: TRBD2

cdr3_aa: CASSQQGGVSSYNEQFF
cdr3_nt: TGTGCCAGCAGCCAGCAGGGCGGGGTGAGCTCCTACAATGAGCAGTTCTTC
clone_size: once
j_call: TRBJ2-1
v_call: TRBV4-2
d_call: -

cdr3_aa: CSVNLSSGLGYEQYF
cdr3_nt: TGCAGCGTTAACCTCTCTTCGGGACTCGGCTACGAGCAGTACTTC
clone_size: -
j_call: TRBJ2-7
v_call: TRBV29-1
d_call: -

cdr3_aa: CASSVDRAIYTF
cdr3_nt: TGTGCCAGCAGTGTAGACAGGGCTATCTACACCTTC
clone_size: -
j_call: TRBJ1-2
v_call: TRBV2
d_call: TRBD1

cdr3_aa: CASSFRDRSTDTQYF
cdr3_nt: TGTGCCAGCAGTTTTCGGGACAGGAGCACAGATACGCAGTATTTT
clone_size: -
j_call: TRBJ2-3
v_call: TRBV27
d_call: TRBD1

cdr3_aa: CASGWGLISTDTQYF
cdr3_nt: TGTGCCAGCGGATGGGGGCTTATCAGCACAGATACGCAGTATTTT
clone_size: once
j_call: TRBJ2-3
v_call: TRBV6-1
d_call: -

cdr3_aa: CASSSGAGGVQPQHF
cdr3_nt: TGTGCCAGCAGCTCAGGGGCAGGGGGCGTTCAGCCCCAGCATTTT
clone_size: -
j_call: TRBJ1-5
v_call: TRBV7-9
d_call: TRBD1

cdr3_aa: CAWSGGLWTGLEQYF
cdr3_nt: TGTGCCTGGAGTGGGGGCCTCTGGACAGGTCTGGAGCAGTACTTC
clone_size: -
j_call: TRBJ2-7
v_call: TRBV30
d_call: TRBD1

cdr3_aa: CASSGLGQVSDTQYF
cdr3_nt: TGTGCCAGCAGCGGCCTGGGACAGGTTTCGGATACGCAGTATTTT
clone_size: -
j_call: TRBJ2-3
v_call: TRBV2
d_call: TRBD1

cdr3_aa: CASSLGLRGAGAEAFF
cdr3_nt: TGTGCCAGCAGCTTAGGTTTAAGGGGGGCGGGAGCTGAAGCTTTCTTT
clone_size: -
j_call: TRBJ1-1
v_call: TRBV7-9
d_call: -

cdr3_aa: CASSPLEGGRAYNEQFF
cdr3_nt: TGTGCCAGCAGCCCTCTCGAGGGCGGGAGGGCCTACAATGAGCAGTTCTTC
clone_size: -
j_call: TRBJ2-1
v_call: TRBV7-2
d_call: TRBD2

cdr3_aa: CASRTGEAGELFF
cdr3_nt: TGTGCCAGCCGGACAGGGGAGGCCGGGGAGCTGTTTTTT
clone_size: -
j_call: TRBJ2-2
v_call: TRBV6-4
d_call: TRBD1

cdr3_aa: CASTGETPPTQYF
cdr3_nt: TGTGCCAGCACAGGGGAGACCCCCCCGACCCAGTACTTC
clone_size: -
j_call: TRBJ2-5
v_call: TRBV2
d_call: -

cdr3_aa: CASSSSGTDTQYF
cdr3_nt: TGTGCCAGCAGCTCCAGCGGGACAGATACGCAGTATTTT
clone_size: -
j_call: TRBJ2-3
v_call: TRBV11-3
d_call: -

cdr3_aa: CASSVGDRAVGDTQYF
cdr3_nt: TGTGCCAGCAGCGTAGGGGACAGGGCGGTGGGAGATACGCAGTATTTT
clone_size: -
j_call: TRBJ2-3
v_call: TRBV7-9
d_call: TRBD1

cdr3_aa: CASSKSGSNTGELFF
cdr3_nt: TGTGCCAGCAGTAAGAGCGGGTCGAACACCGGGGAGCTGTTTTTT
clone_size: -
j_call: TRBJ2-2
v_call: TRBV2
d_call: -

cdr3_aa: CASSSGTGGFNQPQHF
cdr3_nt: TGCGCCAGCAGCTCAGGGACAGGGGGCTTTAATCAGCCCCAGCATTTT
clone_size: -
j_call: TRBJ1-5
v_call: TRBV5-1
d_call: TRBD1